These 22 T cell receptor beta chains were all obtained from the same sample, sequenced in a study of CD8+ T cells in alopecia areata. Isolated RNA was reverse transcribed into cDNA used as the sequencing template. The data were produced by immunoSEQ multiplex PCR, yet TCRdb's version contains in-frame clones alone and is incomplete. Of approximately 280,000 clones in the sample, more than 45% are singletons; the top ten hold about 1.7%. The sample's treatment: oral pan-JAK inhibitor, 5-10 mg twice daily. The sequencing here drew on CD4+ T cells sorted from blood, taken at week 24, from a patient treated with tofacitinib. These receptors all stem from a human donor with alopecia areata.

This clone came up once. This same CDR3 is encoded by further DNA sequences in the sample. This rearrangement joins TRBV30 to TRBJ1-2, with 11 bases fitting TRBD1. Germline loops: CDR1 GTSNPN, CDR2 SVGIG (reference sequence). The CDR3 runs to 15 residues. V shed 2 bases and J 4 bases; nucleotides not matched to a gene: 6. The chain's CDR3 is CAWSPDRGLGYGYTF. The CDR3, as DNA: TGTGCCTGGAGTCCGGACAGGGGGCTTGGCTATGGCTACACCTTC.

This clone was observed a few times. The chain has TRBV5-6 and TRBJ1-1, with no clear D. There are 15 residues in the CDR3. CDR1 and CDR2 from the germline V gene are SGHDT and YYEEEE. Trimming cost V 4 bases and J 1 base, with 14 bases left between them. The CDR3, as DNA: TGTGCCAGCAGCCCTAGGACGGCCTGGAACACTGAAGCTTTCTTT. Its translation: CASSPRTAWNTEAFF.

The chain joins TRBV28 to TRBJ2-7; tentative D call: TRBD2 (6 bases). CDR1 MDHEN and CDR2 SYDVKM come from the germline V gene. The CDR3 contains 13 residues. V was cut by 6 bases and J by 2 bases, with 11 bases left in between. The CDR3 region is CASRIGGAYEQYF. CDR3 nucleotide sequence: TGTGCCAGCAGGATAGGAGGGGCCTACGAGCAGTACTTC.

V and J are TRBV5-1 and TRBJ2-5; D possibly matches TRBD1 or TRBD2 (5 bases each). Germline loops: CDR1 SGHRS, CDR2 YFSETQ. V was clipped by 4 bases and J by 1 base, with 11 bases between them. This CDR3 contains 14 residues. CDR3 nucleotide sequence: TGCGCCAGCAGCCCCGAGGGACGCCAAGAGACCCAGTACTTC. Translating it yields CASSPEGRQETQYF.

The J gene is TRBJ2-2, the V gene TRBV6-5; 11 bases fit TRBD1. In germline, CDR1 is MNHEY, CDR2 SVGAGI. V shed 6 bases and J 3 bases; nucleotides not matched to a gene: 3. This CDR3 contains 15 residues. CDR3 DNA: TGTGCCAGCAGGCGGGGACAGGGGGACACCGGGGAGCTGTTTTTT. Translated: CASRRGQGDTGELFF.

Only a few counts were recorded for this clone. This chain links TRBV29-1 with TRBJ2-5; D is unresolved. Per germline, CDR1 SQVTM and CDR2 ANQGSEA. The V end lost 2 bases, the J end lost 7 bases, and 11 bases lay between the germline ends. This CDR3 contains 12 residues. The CDR3 loop is CSVELRLRTQYF. The CDR3 nucleotides read TGCAGCGTTGAACTACGGCTCCGGACCCAGTACTTC.

Remarks on this clone: One end of the junction does not line up with germline, which may come from a read error. The gene calls are TRBV5-6 and TRBJ2-5, with D possibly TRBD1 on 5 matching bases. Germline CDR1 reads SGHDT; CDR2 reads YYEEEE. The CDR3 runs 14 residues. The CDR3 is CASSLTAYQESQYF. Written as DNA, the CDR3 is TGTGCCAGCAGTTTGACAGCGTACCAAGAGTCCCAGTACTTC.

The chain combines TRBV25-1 with TRBJ2-7; D unresolved. Trimming cost V 0 bases and J 0 bases, with 9 bases left between them. The CDR3 runs to 15 residues. Germline CDR1 MGHDK, CDR2 SYGVNS. CDR3 loop: CASSEYRGSSYEQYF. The DNA for the CDR3 is TGTGCCAGCAGTGAATATAGAGGTAGCTCCTACGAGCAGTACTTC.

This clone was picked up a small number of times. The same CDR3 arises from other DNA sequences in this sample as well. V usage is TRBV15 and J usage is TRBJ1-2; TRBD1 might be the D (5 bases). Trimming left V 1 base short and J 4 bases short, with 7 bases between. This CDR3 contains 13 residues. Germline CDR1 and CDR2: LNHNV and YYDKDF (reference sequence). This chain's CDR3 is CATSRAGGYGYTF. The CDR3 DNA follows: TGTGCCACCAGCAGAGCTGGGGGCTATGGCTACACCTTC.

The J gene is TRBJ2-4, the V gene TRBV15, with D uncertain. Germline loops: CDR1 LNHNV, CDR2 YYDKDF (reference sequence). The V and J ends lost 0 bases and 6 bases respectively, with 12 bases between them. CDR3 length: 15 residues. CDR3 nucleotides: TGTGCCACCAGCAGAGATCCACGGTCGGGAAACATTCAGTACTTC. It specifies CATSRDPRSGNIQYF.

J is TRBJ1-5 and V is TRBV2; 9 positions agree with TRBD1. Germline CDR1 and CDR2: SNHLY and FYNNEI. CDR3 length: 15 residues. J gave up 9 bases and V 0 bases, and 6 bases lay outside the gene matches. The CDR3 DNA reads as TGTGCCAGCAGTGAAGCAGGGACAGGGCAAGGGCCCCAGCATTTT. As protein: CASSEAGTGQGPQHF. The variable domain in full, completed from reference TRBV2 and TRBJ1-5, reads EPEVTQTPSHQVTQMGQEVILRCVPISNHLYFYWYRQILGQKVEFLVSFYNNEISEKSEIFDDQFSVERPDGSNFTLKIRSTKLEDSAMYFCASSEAGTGQGPQHFGDGTRLSIL.

The DNA for the CDR3 is TGTGCCAGCAGCTTAAATAGTCCGGCTCAGCCCCAGCATTTT. Translating it yields CASSLNSPAQPQHF. The chain combines TRBV7-9 with TRBJ1-5; no reliable D call. Trimming stripped 2 bases from V and 6 bases from J, with 11 bases between. CDR3 size: 14 residues. CDR1 is SEHNR and CDR2 is FQNEAQ in the germline V gene (reference sequence).

The chain employs TRBV25-1 and TRBJ2-4; tentatively, D is TRBD2 (5 bases). The CDR3 loop spans 12 amino acids. Trimming removed 8 bases from V and 0 bases from J, with 5 bases in between. Germline-derived CDR1 and CDR2 are MGHDK and SYGVNS. The CDR3 nucleotides are TGTGCCAGCCGGGGAGCCAAAAACATTCAGTACTTC. This translates into CASRGAKNIQYF.

The chain is built from TRBV7-6 and TRBJ2-2, with 12 bases that match TRBD1. The V gene end was trimmed by 1 base and the J gene end by 6 bases; junction bases not matched to a gene: 6. This CDR3 contains 17 residues. CDR1 SGHVS and CDR2 FNYEAQ come from the germline V gene. CDR3 region: CASSLGAGTGGPGELFF. The CDR3 DNA is TGTGCCAGCAGCTTAGGGGCCGGGACAGGGGGCCCCGGGGAGCTGTTTTTT.

V usage is TRBV27 and J usage is TRBJ1-5; D unresolved. Germline lookup yields CDR1 MNHEY and CDR2 SMNVEV (reference sequence). There are 12 residues in the CDR3. Trimming left V 5 bases short and J 5 bases short, with 7 bases between. The CDR3 spells CASSGNHQPQHF. The CDR3 DNA follows: TGTGCCAGCAGTGGCAATCATCAGCCCCAGCATTTT.

The chain carries TRBV4-3 and TRBJ2-3; D uncertain. Germline V CDR1 and CDR2: LGHNA, YSLEER. V dropped 4 bases and J dropped 4 bases, with 12 bases sitting between them. The length of the CDR3 is 14 residues. CDR3 in DNA: TGCGCCAGCAGCCGGTTAATGGTTGCAGATACGCAGTATTTT. Translating gives CASSRLMVADTQYF.

This clone has only a few counts. The chain carries TRBV28 and TRBJ2-1, with 12 bases lining up with TRBD1. V lost 5 bases to trimming and J lost 7 bases; unmatched junction nucleotides: 6. CDR3 size: 15 residues. From germline, CDR1 is MDHEN and CDR2 SYDVKM. The DNA for the CDR3 is TGTGCCAGCAGTCCCCGGGGACAGGGGGCAAATGAGCAGTTCTTC. It encodes CASSPRGQGANEQFF.

This clone was detected a few times. The rearrangement joins TRBV29-1 to TRBJ1-1; 9 positions match TRBD1. CDR3 size: 14 residues. CDR1 SQVTM and CDR2 ANQGSEA come from the germline V gene. V trimming: 6 bases; J trimming: 5 bases; junction bases outside the gene matches: 10. As DNA, the CDR3 is TGCAGCGTCCCGAAGGGACAGGGAAGAACTGAAGCTTTCTTT. This gives the protein CSVPKGQGRTEAFF.

The V and J genes are TRBV4-1 and TRBJ2-7; TRBD1 aligns across 9 bases. The CDR3 has 14 residues. Trimming removed 6 bases from V and 3 bases from J; junction bases left unmatched: 6. CDR1 is MGHRA, CDR2 YSYEKL, per germline. CDR3: CASSGTGSLYEQYF. The CDR3 region has the DNA TGCGCCAGCAGTGGGACAGGGTCCCTCTACGAGCAGTACTTC.

This clone was seen a handful of times. The chain has TRBV29-1 and TRBJ2-1; D not certain. CDR1 is SQVTM, CDR2 ANQGSEA, per germline. This CDR3 contains 11 residues. Trimming left V 5 bases short and J 6 bases short, with 8 bases between. The CDR3 reads CSVSLANEQFF. The DNA of the CDR3 is TGCAGCGTTAGTCTGGCCAATGAGCAGTTCTTC.

The chain is built from TRBV5-1 and TRBJ1-5; 7 nucleotides line up with TRBD1. The germline CDR1 and CDR2 sequences are SGHRS and YFSETQ. Losses at the gene ends were 2 bases for V and 2 bases for J; bases not matched to a gene: 4. The CDR3 has 15 residues. CDR3 in amino acids: CASSLGGLRNQPQHF. CDR3 sequence (DNA): TGCGCCAGCAGCTTAGGGGGCCTCCGCAATCAGCCCCAGCATTTT.

The chain uses TRBV7-9 and TRBJ2-5; D unresolved. This CDR3 has 15 amino acids. Looked up from germline, CDR1 is SEHNR and CDR2 is FQNEAQ (reference sequence). Between the trimmed V and J ends, which lost 3 bases and 4 bases, there was a span of 15 bases. The CDR3 loop reads CASSFGLPTGETQYF. In nucleotides, the CDR3 is TGTGCCAGCAGCTTCGGCCTCCCAACGGGAGAGACCCAGTACTTC.